This paragraph reports one TCR beta chain. In the authors' methods: Researchers report that nucleated cell counts were estimated from reference gene primer amplification. Only in-frame clones appear in the TCRdb table, and some are missing; sequencing was by immunoSEQ multiplex PCR. D and trimming were read from the DNA, whereas the V and J calls and clone size are those reported in that table. The sample gives fewer than 350,000 clones, approximately 90% of which show up once; about 4.6% is in the top ten. Looked up from germline, CDR1 is SGHRS and CDR2 is YFSETQ. CDR3 length: 14 amino acids. The germline V and J ends were trimmed by 0 bases and 5 bases, with 11 bases remaining between them. The data derive from a study of blood T cell repertoires in COVID-19. Study at large: Acute and convalescent COVID-19 samples came from the United States, Italy and Spain. In each case, the material was cDNA or gDNA derived from T cells, B-cell-depleted T cells, or PBMCs.

This TCR derives from a man aged 35 to 55 with acute or convalescent COVID-19. This chain links TRBV5-1 with TRBJ1-1; possibly TRBD1 for D (5 bases). Sequenced input: peripheral blood. The CDR3 sequence: CASSLAGQGTEAFF. The DNA for the CDR3 is TGCGCCAGCAGCTTGGCAGGACAAGGAACTGAAGCTTTCTTT.